The 9 T cell receptor beta chains given below trace back to one sample, sequenced in a study of blood T cell repertoires in COVID-19 (dated by TCRdb to 2018 to 2020). Libraries came from the immunoSEQ multiplex PCR assay. Not all clones reach the TCRdb copy of this immuneACCESS table, which keeps in-frame sequences only. Checked studies attribute under half of the gap to unresolved V genes and leave the rest unexplained. The table for this sample lists roughly 90,000 clones; 70% to 90% of them were counted only once. Of the sample, around 2.8% falls within the top ten clones. Sequenced input: peripheral blood. These receptor sequences come from a middle-aged man with COVID-19, enrolled during active disease.

V usage is TRBV19 and J usage is TRBJ1-1, with D unclear. Trimming removed 6 bases at V and 3 bases at J, with 17 bases between. The CDR3 covers 15 residues. Germline values: CDR1 LNHDA, CDR2 SQIVND (reference sequence). The CDR3 reads CASSIGATGHTEAFF. The CDR3 DNA reads TGTGCCAGTAGCATCGGAGCTACCGGCCACACTGAAGCTTTCTTT.

The chain couples TRBV4-2 to TRBJ2-7, with 10 bases aligning to TRBD1. Germline V gene sequence: CDR1 LGHNA, CDR2 YNFKEQ. This CDR3 is built from 15 residues. Trimming cost V 3 bases and J 3 bases; bases outside gene matches: 5. The CDR3 region has the DNA TGTGCCAGCAGCCAGTTCCGGGACAGGGGCTACGAGCAGTACTTC. Protein: CASSQFRDRGYEQYF.

The chain has TRBV24-1 and TRBJ2-4; 7 positions match TRBD2. The trim removed 9 bases at V and 7 bases at J, leaving 5 bases unmatched. The length of the CDR3 is 12 residues. Germline CDR1 is KGHDR and CDR2 is SFDVKD. In nucleotides, the CDR3 is TGTGCCACCTGGGAGGGCTGGAACATTCAGTACTTC. Its protein is CATWEGWNIQYF.

J is TRBJ1-1 and V is TRBV18; possible D gene TRBD1, 5 bases. V lost 5 bases to trimming and J lost 4 bases, with 14 bases between them. Germline values: CDR1 KGHSH, CDR2 LQKENI. CDR3 length: 14 amino acids. In nucleotides, the CDR3 is TGTGCCAGCTCAACGACAGCCGGGGGCACTGAAGCTTTCTTT. Encoded protein: CASSTTAGGTEAFF. The entire variable domain, with the rest obtained from reference TRBV18 and TRBJ1-1, is as follows: NAGVMQNPRHLVRRRGQEARLRCSPMKGHSHVYWYRQLPEEGLKFMVYLQKENIIDESGMPKERFSAEFPKEGPSILRIQQVVRGDSAAYFCASSTTAGGTEAFFGQGTRLTVV.

The V and J genes are TRBV12-3 or TRBV12-4 and TRBJ1-2; D perhaps matches TRBD1 (6 bases). Trimming removed 6 bases at V and 6 bases at J, with 14 bases between. The CDR3 sequence is 13 residues long. CDR3 sequence (DNA): TGTGCCAGCAGCCGCCCACAGGGTAATGGCTACACCTTC. Protein sequence: CASSRPQGNGYTF.

The V and J genes are TRBV6-5 and TRBJ1-4; D gene uncertain. Germline-derived CDR1 and CDR2 are MNHEY and SVGAGI. Between the trimmed V and J ends, which lost 0 bases and 2 bases, there was a span of 10 bases. This CDR3 contains 16 residues. The DNA of the CDR3 is TGTGCCAGCAGTTACTCGGAGAGCGCCACTAATGAAAAACTGTTTTTT. Translating it yields CASSYSESATNEKLFF.

CDR3 DNA: TGTGCCAGCAGCTTCAGGTCTAGCGTGGAGGGGGATACGCAGTATTTT. This codes for CASSFRSSVEGDTQYF. The chain is built from TRBV7-2 and TRBJ2-3; tentatively, D is TRBD2 (6 bases). V shed 3 bases and J shed 6 bases, with 19 bases lying between them. In germline, CDR1 is SGHTA, CDR2 FQGNSA. There are 16 residues in the CDR3. Full variable domain (rest looked up from reference TRBV7-2 and TRBJ2-3): GAGVSQSPSNKVTEKGKDVELRCDPISGHTALYWYRQSLGQGLEFLIYFQGNSAPDKSGLPSDRFSAERTGGSVSTLTIQRTQQEDSAVYLCASSFRSSVEGDTQYFGPGTRLTVL.

The chain has TRBV5-6 and TRBJ1-4, with 9 bases aligning to TRBD1. Per germline, CDR1 SGHDT and CDR2 YYEEEE. V dropped 3 bases and J dropped 4; count of bases not matched to a gene: 7. This CDR3 region has 16 residues. The CDR3 DNA sequence: TGTGCCAGCAGCTCCGGGACAGGGCTCGGTAATGAAAAACTGTTTTTT. Protein: CASSSGTGLGNEKLFF. Combining the CDR3 with reference TRBV5-6 and TRBJ1-4 gives the whole variable domain DAGVTQSPTHLIKTRGQQVTLRCSPKSGHDTVSWYQQALGQGPQFIFQYYEEEERQRGNFPDRFSGHQFPNYSSELNVNALLLGDSALYLCASSSGTGLGNEKLFFGSGTQLSVL.

This clone was observed a single time. The rearrangement links TRBV19 to TRBJ2-3; a possible D gene is TRBD1 (5 bases). V lost 2 bases, J lost 3 bases, and 15 bases lay in between. The CDR3 contains 16 residues. Germline V gene sequence: CDR1 LNHDA, CDR2 SQIVND (reference sequence). The CDR3 nucleotides are TGTGCCAGTAGTATATCAGCAGGGATGGGTACAGATACGCAGTATTTT. Translated: CASSISAGMGTDTQYF. Full variable domain (remainder filled in from reference TRBV19 and TRBJ2-3): DGGITQSPKYLFRKEGQNVTLSCEQNLNHDAMYWYRQDPGQGLRLIYYSQIVNDFQKGDIAEGYSVSREKKESFPLTVTSAQKNPTAFYLCASSISAGMGTDTQYFGPGTRLTVL.